The 16 T cell receptor beta chains reported below all come from one sample, sequenced in a study of blood T cell repertoires in COVID-19. Libraries were prepared by immunoSEQ multiplex PCR; TCRdb keeps only in-frame clonotypes and omits some of them. The sample has about 60,000 clones, about three quarters seen once; the top ten hold roughly a fifth. Material for sequencing was peripheral blood. The receptor source for this set is a man younger than 45 with COVID-19, enrolled during active disease.

The chain joins TRBV9 to TRBJ2-5; D might be TRBD1 (5 bases). Trimming pared 4 bases from V and 3 bases from J, leaving 16 bases between. CDR3 length: 15 residues. The germline V gene has CDR1 SGDLS and CDR2 YYNGEE. CDR3: CASSPATEPKETQYF. As DNA, the CDR3 is TGTGCCAGCAGCCCTGCGACAGAACCAAAAGAGACCCAGTACTTC.

The chain couples TRBV20-1 to TRBJ2-7, with unresolved D. Trimming took off 3 bases at V and 3 bases at J, with 12 bases between the two ends. Germline assignment: CDR1 DFQATT and CDR2 SNEGSKA (reference sequence). The CDR3 totals 13 residues. The DNA of the CDR3 is TGCAGTGCTAGTGCCAGGCCGGACTACGAGCAGTACTTC. Translated: CSASARPDYEQYF.

V and J are TRBV3-1 (or the pseudogene TRBV3-2) and TRBJ2-6; 8 nucleotides line up with TRBD1. With 4 bases clipped from V and 1 base from J, the junction kept 6 bases outside the gene matches. The CDR3 is 17 residues long. Germline CDR1 reads LGHDT; CDR2 reads YNNKEL (reference sequence). CDR3 region: CASSLWTGPSGANVLTF. DNA for the CDR3: TGTGCCAGCAGCCTATGGACAGGGCCTTCTGGGGCCAACGTCCTGACTTTC.

The rearrangement joins TRBV4-1 to TRBJ2-7; 9 nucleotides line up with TRBD1. The CDR3 is made up of 16 amino acids. Germline trimming cut 1 base from V and 5 bases from J; bases unmatched to any gene: 9. Germline V CDR1 and CDR2: MGHRA, YSYEKL. The CDR3 DNA reads TGCGCCAGCAGCCAAGTTTCGACAGGGGGGTTTCACGAGCAGTACTTC. Its protein is CASSQVSTGGFHEQYF.

V usage is TRBV19 and J usage is TRBJ1-5, with D possibly matching TRBD1 (6 bases). The CDR3 runs 15 residues. V was clipped by 0 bases and J by 5 bases, with 11 bases between them. Germline lookup yields CDR1 LNHDA and CDR2 SQIVND (reference sequence). As DNA, the CDR3 is TGTGCCAGTAGTATAGATCCAGGGGAATATCAGCCCCAGCATTTT. Its translation is CASSIDPGEYQPQHF.

The chain is built from TRBV4-1 and TRBJ1-1; a weak D match, TRBD1 (6 bases). The V end lost 3 bases, the J end lost 6 bases, and 14 bases lay between the germline ends. Looked up from germline, CDR1 is MGHRA and CDR2 is YSYEKL. CDR3 length: 14 amino acids. CDR3: CASSQPSTGSEAFF. CDR3 in DNA: TGCGCCAGCAGCCAGCCTTCGACAGGTTCTGAAGCTTTCTTT.

In its sample, this clone was seen a few times. CDR3 nucleotides: TGTGCCAGCAGCTTAGGCCGGAAAGTAGCGGGGAACTCCTACAATGAGCAGTTCTTC. It yields the protein CASSLGRKVAGNSYNEQFF. This chain links TRBV11-2 with TRBJ2-1; TRBD2 aligns across 8 bases. Germline-derived CDR1 and CDR2 are SGHAT and FQNNGV. Trimming cost V 1 base and J 0 bases; bases outside gene matches: 11. The CDR3 is 19 amino acids. Full variable domain (rest looked up from reference TRBV11-2 and TRBJ2-1): EAGVAQSPRYKIIEKRQSVAFWCNPISGHATLYWYQQILGQGPKLLIQFQNNGVVDDSQLPKDRFSAERLKGVDSTLKIQPAKLEDSAVYLCASSLGRKVAGNSYNEQFFGPGTRLTVL.

The rearrangement uses TRBV6-2 or TRBV6-3 and TRBJ2-3; the D gene is possibly TRBD1 (5 bases). CDR1 is MNHEY, CDR2 SVGEGT, per germline. The V gene lost 2 bases and the J gene lost 1 base, with 13 bases spanning the gap. The CDR3 runs to 16 residues. CDR3 region: CASSYDRQTRTDTQYF. The CDR3 DNA reads as TGTGCCAGCAGTTACGATAGACAGACCCGCACAGATACGCAGTATTTT.

The chain is built from TRBV7-9 and TRBJ1-2, with a tentative D call TRBD1 (5 bases). CDR3 length: 13 amino acids. The ends were cut back, 2 bases at V and 5 bases at J, with 9 bases in the middle. Germline CDR1 SEHNR, CDR2 FQNEAQ (reference sequence). CDR3 in DNA: TGTGCCAGCAGCTTAAACAGGCTGTATGGCTACACCTTC. It translates to CASSLNRLYGYTF.

This clone was counted a few times. The chain uses TRBV10-1 and TRBJ2-5; D call uncertain. Deletions cut 8 bases from V and 1 base from J, with 11 bases between. CDR3 length: 13 residues. Germline V gene sequence: CDR1 WNHNN, CDR2 SYGVQD (reference sequence). CDR3: CASPPQFQETQYF. The CDR3 region has the DNA TGCGCCAGCCCCCCCCAGTTCCAAGAGACCCAGTACTTC.

J is TRBJ2-5 and V is TRBV27; 14 bases match TRBD2. CDR1 is MNHEY and CDR2 is SMNVEV in the germline V gene (reference sequence). The CDR3 is 16 residues long. The V gene end was trimmed by 5 bases and the J gene end by 4 bases; junction bases not matched to a gene: 6. The CDR3 DNA is TGTGCCAGCAGTGGGGGACTAGCGGGAGTGAGAGAGACCCAGTACTTC. Its translation: CASSGGLAGVRETQYF.

The chain joins TRBV28 to TRBJ2-7, with D possibly TRBD1 on 5 matching bases. V was cut by 2 bases and J by 3 bases, with 8 bases left in between. The CDR3 is made up of 13 amino acids. The germline V gene has CDR1 MDHEN and CDR2 SYDVKM. DNA for the CDR3: TGTGCCAGCAGTTTAGGACAACTCTACGAGCAGTACTTC. The encoded protein is CASSLGQLYEQYF.

The chain carries TRBV7-3 and TRBJ2-1; 10 nucleotides match TRBD2. V trimming: 5 bases; J trimming: 2 bases; junction bases outside the gene matches: 6. The CDR3 is 16 residues long. Germline V gene sequence: CDR1 SGHTA, CDR2 FQGTGA. This chain's CDR3 is CASSIQAGGPYNEQFF. For the CDR3, the DNA is TGTGCCAGCAGCATTCAAGCGGGAGGGCCCTACAATGAGCAGTTCTTC.

V gene TRBV2 combines with J gene TRBJ1-1, with TRBD1 as a possible D gene (5 bases). The germline V gene has CDR1 SNHLY and CDR2 FYNNEI. The CDR3 contains 14 residues. The V end lost 5 bases, the J end lost 5 bases, and 15 bases lay between the germline ends. In DNA, the CDR3 is TGTGCCAGCAGTCGGGAGGGGAGAAGGACTGAAGCTTTCTTT. Translating it yields CASSREGRRTEAFF. Complete variable domain (other parts from reference TRBV2 and TRBJ1-1): EPEVTQTPSHQVTQMGQEVILRCVPISNHLYFYWYRQILGQKVEFLVSFYNNEISEKSEIFDDQFSVERPDGSNFTLKIRSTKLEDSAMYFCASSREGRRTEAFFGQGTRLTVV.

The V and J genes are TRBV12-5 and TRBJ1-3; D is unclear. This CDR3 spans 13 amino acids. V gave up 1 base and J gave up 3 bases, with 4 bases separating them. CDR1 is LGHNT and CDR2 is FRNRAP in the germline V gene. For the CDR3, the DNA is TGTGCTAGTGGTTTGGCCCGTGGAAACACCATATATTTT. Its translation is CASGLARGNTIYF.

The rearrangement uses TRBV10-3 and TRBJ1-5, with D possibly TRBD1 on 5 matching bases. The germline V gene encodes CDR1 ENHRY and CDR2 SYGVKD. V gave up 4 bases and J gave up 4 bases, with 11 bases separating them. This CDR3 comprises 14 residues. In DNA form, the CDR3 reads TGTGCCATCAGTGTGGGGGGTGGGAATCAGCCCCAGCATTTT. Translating gives CAISVGGGNQPQHF.